The clone carrying this T cell receptor (beta chain) was counted once. The record originates from a study of technical replicates of blood from a handful of donors. Germline CDR1 SGHKS, CDR2 YYEKEE (reference sequence). The CDR3 loop spans 15 amino acids. After removal of 4 bases from V and 4 bases from J, the junction contained 6 bases not matched to a gene. TCRdb keeps only in-frame clones here, not all; method: immunoSEQ multiplex PCR. The sample holds roughly 56,000 clones; around 87% are singletons and the top ten take around 5.2%. Sequencing used PBMCs. The receptor's source is a human donor in good health. Some clones in this sample may be carry-over from other donors' samples. The chain links TRBV5-5 to TRBJ2-1, with 9 bases fitting TRBD1. CDR3 coding DNA: TGTGCCAGCAGCACCGACAGGGGGGCTTACAATGAGCAGTTCTTC. Its protein product is CASSTDRGAYNEQFF.